This passage covers 6 T cell receptor beta chains from one sample sequenced in a study of CD8 T cells in ankylosing spondylitis. Using its own MiXCR run on the 5' RACE reads, TCRdb lists one record per CDR3 protein. This repertoire shows hundreds of thousands of distinct CDR3 sequences, around 21% found once; its top ten account for 3.5%. The sample comprised blood, either unsorted or a sorted T cell fraction (not recorded which). The receptors shown here come from a female donor with ankylosing spondylitis or in good health (not recorded which).

This clonotype turned up a few times. The chain joins TRBV11-2 to TRBJ1-1; D call uncertain. Germline assignment: CDR1 SGHAT and CDR2 FQNNGV. With 10 bases removed from V and 0 bases from J, the gap between germline ends came to 15 bases. This CDR3 region has 14 residues. The CDR3 sequence: CATQDAGLNTEAFF. The CDR3 DNA is TGTGCCACCCAAGACGCCGGTTTGAACACTGAAGCTTTCTTT.

Only a few counts were recorded for this clonotype. This chain joins TRBV12-3 or TRBV12-4 and TRBJ2-3; 8 bases map to TRBD1. The CDR3 is 14 amino acids. J gave up 4 bases and V 5 bases, and 5 bases lay outside the gene matches. The DNA for the CDR3 is TGTGCCAGCAGTCTCGGACAGGGCCCAGATACGCAGTATTTT. Protein sequence: CASSLGQGPDTQYF.

The chain couples TRBV5-1 to TRBJ2-2; D remains ambiguous. The CDR3 runs to 14 residues. Trimming cost V 0 bases and J 5 bases, with 8 bases left between them. Germline V CDR1 and CDR2: SGHRS, YFSETQ. This chain's CDR3 is CASSLVEETGELFF. The CDR3 nucleotides are TGCGCCAGCAGCTTGGTTGAGGAAACCGGGGAGCTGTTTTTT.

This clonotype occurred a few times. The chain is built from TRBV10-3 and TRBJ2-1; D possibly corresponds to TRBD2 (5 bases). Trimming left V 3 bases short and J 7 bases short, with 16 bases between. The germline V gene encodes CDR1 ENHRY and CDR2 SYGVKD. The CDR3 loop spans 15 amino acids. CDR3 protein: CAISDNSRTQNEQFF. The CDR3 bases are TGTGCCATCAGTGACAACTCCCGGACTCAAAATGAGCAGTTCTTC.

In this sample, this clonotype turned up many times. The chain has TRBV20-1 and TRBJ1-1, with TRBD1 matching over 7 bases. CDR1 is DFQATT, CDR2 SNEGSKA, per germline (reference sequence). Trimming cost V 6 bases and J 4 bases; bases outside gene matches: 8. The CDR3 is 13 amino acids. In DNA, the CDR3 is TGCAGTGCGCTCGACAGGGCGGGCACTGAAGCTTTCTTT. Amino acid sequence: CSALDRAGTEAFF.

V gene TRBV19 combines with J gene TRBJ1-5; no clear D. CDR1 is LNHDA, CDR2 SQIVND, per germline (reference sequence). The CDR3 runs 14 residues. Trimming cost V 3 bases and J 1 base, with 7 bases left between them. The chain's CDR3 is CASSIRRSNQPQHF. The CDR3 nucleotides read TGTGCCAGTAGTATTCGACGGAGCAATCAGCCCCAGCATTTT.